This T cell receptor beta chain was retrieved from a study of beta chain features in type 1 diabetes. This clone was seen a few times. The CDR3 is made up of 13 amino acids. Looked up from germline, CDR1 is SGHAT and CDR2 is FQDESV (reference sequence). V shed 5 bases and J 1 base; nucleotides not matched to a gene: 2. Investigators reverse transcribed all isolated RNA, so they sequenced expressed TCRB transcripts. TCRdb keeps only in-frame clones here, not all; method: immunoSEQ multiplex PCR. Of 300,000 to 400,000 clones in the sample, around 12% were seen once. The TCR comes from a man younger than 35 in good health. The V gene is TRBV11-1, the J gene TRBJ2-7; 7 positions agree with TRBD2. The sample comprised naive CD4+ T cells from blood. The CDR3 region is CASSPAGSYEQYF. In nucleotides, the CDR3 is TGTGCCAGCAGCCCAGCGGGGTCCTACGAGCAGTACTTC. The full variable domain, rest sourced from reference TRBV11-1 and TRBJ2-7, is EAEVAQSPRYKITEKSQAVAFWCDPISGHATLYWYRQILGQGPELLVQFQDESVVDDSQLPKDRFSAERLKGVDSTLKIQPAELGDSAMYLCASSPAGSYEQYFGPGTRLTVT.